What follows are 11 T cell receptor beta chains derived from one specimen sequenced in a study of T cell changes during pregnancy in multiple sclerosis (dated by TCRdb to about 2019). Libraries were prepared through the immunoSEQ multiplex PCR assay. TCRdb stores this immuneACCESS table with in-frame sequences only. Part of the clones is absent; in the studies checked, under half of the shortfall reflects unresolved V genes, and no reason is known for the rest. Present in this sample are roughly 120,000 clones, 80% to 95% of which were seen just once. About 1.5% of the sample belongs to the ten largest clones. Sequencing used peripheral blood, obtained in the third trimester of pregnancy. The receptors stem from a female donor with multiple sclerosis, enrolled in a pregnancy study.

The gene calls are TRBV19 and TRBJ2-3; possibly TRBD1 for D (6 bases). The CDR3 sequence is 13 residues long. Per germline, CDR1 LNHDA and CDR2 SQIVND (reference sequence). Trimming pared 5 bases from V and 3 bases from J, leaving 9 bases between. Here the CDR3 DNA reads TGTGCCAGTAGTTCAACAGGGACAGATACGCAGTATTTT. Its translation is CASSSTGTDTQYF.

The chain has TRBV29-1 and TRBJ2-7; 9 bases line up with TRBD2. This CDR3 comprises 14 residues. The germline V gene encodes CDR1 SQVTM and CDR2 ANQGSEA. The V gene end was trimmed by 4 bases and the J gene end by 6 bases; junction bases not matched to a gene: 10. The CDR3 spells CSVGVAGDPGEQYF. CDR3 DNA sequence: TGCAGCGTTGGGGTAGCGGGAGATCCCGGCGAGCAGTACTTC.

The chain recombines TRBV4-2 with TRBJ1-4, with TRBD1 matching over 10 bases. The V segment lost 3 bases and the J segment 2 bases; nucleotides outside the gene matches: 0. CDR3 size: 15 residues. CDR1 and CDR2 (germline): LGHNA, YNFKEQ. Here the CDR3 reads CASSQTGGTNEKLFF. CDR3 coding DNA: TGTGCCAGCAGCCAGACAGGGGGCACTAATGAAAAACTGTTTTTT.

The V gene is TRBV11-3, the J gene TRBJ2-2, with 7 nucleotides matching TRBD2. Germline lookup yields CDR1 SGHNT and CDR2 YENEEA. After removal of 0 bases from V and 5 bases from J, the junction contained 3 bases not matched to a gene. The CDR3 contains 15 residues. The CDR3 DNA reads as TGTGCCAGCAGCTTAGACTGGGGGGGAACCGGGGAGCTGTTTTTT. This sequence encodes CASSLDWGGTGELFF.

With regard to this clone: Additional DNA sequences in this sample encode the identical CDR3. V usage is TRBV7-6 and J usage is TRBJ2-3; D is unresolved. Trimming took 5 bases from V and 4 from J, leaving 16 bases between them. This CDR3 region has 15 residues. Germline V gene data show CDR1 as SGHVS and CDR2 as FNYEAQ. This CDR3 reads CASSPLGEAPDTQYF. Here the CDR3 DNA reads TGTGCCAGCAGCCCTCTAGGTGAGGCACCAGATACGCAGTATTTT. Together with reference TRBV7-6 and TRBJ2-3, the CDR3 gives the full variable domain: GAGVSQSPRYKVTKRGQDVALRCDPISGHVSLYWYRQALGQGPEFLTYFNYEAQQDKSGLPNDRFSAERPEGSISTLTIQRTEQRDSAMYRCASSPLGEAPDTQYFGPGTRLTVL.

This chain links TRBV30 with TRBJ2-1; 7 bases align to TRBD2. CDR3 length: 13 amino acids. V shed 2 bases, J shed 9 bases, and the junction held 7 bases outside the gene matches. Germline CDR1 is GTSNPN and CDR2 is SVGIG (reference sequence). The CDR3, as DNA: TGTGCCTGGAGTCCGAGGAGGGAGGGTGAGCAGTTCTTC. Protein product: CAWSPRREGEQFF.

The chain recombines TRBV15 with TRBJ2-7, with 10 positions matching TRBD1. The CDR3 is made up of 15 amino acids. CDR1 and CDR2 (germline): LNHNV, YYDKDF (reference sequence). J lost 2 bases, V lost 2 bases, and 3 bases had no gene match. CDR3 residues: CATSRPGTGAYEQYF. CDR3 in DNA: TGTGCCACCAGCAGACCGGGGACAGGGGCCTACGAGCAGTACTTC.

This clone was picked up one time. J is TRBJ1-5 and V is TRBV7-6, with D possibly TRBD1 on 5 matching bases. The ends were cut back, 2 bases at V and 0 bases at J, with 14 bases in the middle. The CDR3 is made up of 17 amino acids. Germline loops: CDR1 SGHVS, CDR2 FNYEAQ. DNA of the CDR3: TGTGCCAGCAGCTTAAGGGCAGGGCCCTATAGCAATCAGCCCCAGCATTTT. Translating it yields CASSLRAGPYSNQPQHF.

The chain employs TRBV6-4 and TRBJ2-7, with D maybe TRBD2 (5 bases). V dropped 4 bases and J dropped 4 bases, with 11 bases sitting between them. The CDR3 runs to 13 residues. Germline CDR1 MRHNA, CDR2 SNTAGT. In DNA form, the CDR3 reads TGTGCCAGCAGTGTAGAGGGCGGGTACGAGCAGTACTTC. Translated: CASSVEGGYEQYF.

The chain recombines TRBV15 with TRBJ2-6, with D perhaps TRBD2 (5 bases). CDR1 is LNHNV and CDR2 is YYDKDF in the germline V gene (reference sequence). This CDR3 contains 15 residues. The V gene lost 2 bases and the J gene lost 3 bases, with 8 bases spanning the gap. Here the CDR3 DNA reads TGTGCCACCAGCAGAATACTAGGTGGGGCCAACGTCCTGACTTTC. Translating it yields CATSRILGGANVLTF.

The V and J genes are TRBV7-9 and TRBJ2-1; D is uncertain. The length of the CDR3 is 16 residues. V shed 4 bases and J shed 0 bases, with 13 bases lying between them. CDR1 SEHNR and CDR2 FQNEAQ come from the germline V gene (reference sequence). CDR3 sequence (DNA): TGTGCCAGCAGCTCCCTGGTCTCCAGCTCCTACAATGAGCAGTTCTTC. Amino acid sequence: CASSSLVSSSYNEQFF.